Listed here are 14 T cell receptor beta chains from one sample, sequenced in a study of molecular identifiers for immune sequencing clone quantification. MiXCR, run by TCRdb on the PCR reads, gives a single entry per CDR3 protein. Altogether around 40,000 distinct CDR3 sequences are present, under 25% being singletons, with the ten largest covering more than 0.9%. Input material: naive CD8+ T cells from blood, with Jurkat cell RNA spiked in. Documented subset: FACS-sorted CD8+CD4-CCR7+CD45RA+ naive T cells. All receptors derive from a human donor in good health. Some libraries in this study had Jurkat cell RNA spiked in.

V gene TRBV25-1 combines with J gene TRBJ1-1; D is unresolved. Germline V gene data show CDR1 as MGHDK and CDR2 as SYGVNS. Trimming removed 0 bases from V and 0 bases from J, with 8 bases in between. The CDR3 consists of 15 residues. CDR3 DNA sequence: TGTGCCAGCAGTGAATATGGCACGGTGAACACTGAAGCTTTCTTT. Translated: CASSEYGTVNTEAFF.

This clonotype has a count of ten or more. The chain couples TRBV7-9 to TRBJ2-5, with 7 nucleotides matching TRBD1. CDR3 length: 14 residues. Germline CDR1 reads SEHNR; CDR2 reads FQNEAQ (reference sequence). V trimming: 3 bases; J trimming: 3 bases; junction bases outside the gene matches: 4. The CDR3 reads CASSLVQGEETQYF. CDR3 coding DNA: TGTGCCAGCAGCTTGGTCCAGGGGGAAGAGACCCAGTACTTC.

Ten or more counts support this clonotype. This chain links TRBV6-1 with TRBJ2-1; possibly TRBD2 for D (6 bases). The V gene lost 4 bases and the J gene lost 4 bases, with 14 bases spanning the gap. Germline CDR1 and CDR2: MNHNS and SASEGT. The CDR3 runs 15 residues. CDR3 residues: CASSATGVPYNEQFF. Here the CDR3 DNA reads TGTGCCAGCAGTGCAACGGGGGTACCATACAATGAGCAGTTCTTC.

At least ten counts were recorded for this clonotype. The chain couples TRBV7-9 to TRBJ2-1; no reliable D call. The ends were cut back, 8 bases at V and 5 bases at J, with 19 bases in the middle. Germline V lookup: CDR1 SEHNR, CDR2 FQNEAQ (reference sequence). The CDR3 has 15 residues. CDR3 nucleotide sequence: TGTGCCAGCGAAAACGGTCAGAAACCCGACAATGAGCAGTTCTTC. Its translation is CASENGQKPDNEQFF.

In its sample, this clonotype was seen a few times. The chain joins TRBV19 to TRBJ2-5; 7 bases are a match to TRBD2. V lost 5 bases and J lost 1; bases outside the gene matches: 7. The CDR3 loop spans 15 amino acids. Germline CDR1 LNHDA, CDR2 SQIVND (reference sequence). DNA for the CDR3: TGTGCCAGTAGTGCCAGCGGGGATCTCCAAGAGACCCAGTACTTC. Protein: CASSASGDLQETQYF.

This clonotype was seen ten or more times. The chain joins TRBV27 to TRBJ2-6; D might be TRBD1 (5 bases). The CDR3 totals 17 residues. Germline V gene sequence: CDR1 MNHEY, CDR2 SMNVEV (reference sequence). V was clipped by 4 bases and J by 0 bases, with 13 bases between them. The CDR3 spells CASSWGGGTSGANVLTF. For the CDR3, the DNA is TGTGCCAGCAGTTGGGGCGGCGGAACCTCTGGGGCCAACGTCCTGACTTTC.

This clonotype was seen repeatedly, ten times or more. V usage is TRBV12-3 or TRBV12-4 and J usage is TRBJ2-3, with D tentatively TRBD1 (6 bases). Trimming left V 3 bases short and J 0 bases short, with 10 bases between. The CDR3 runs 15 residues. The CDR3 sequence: CASSFWDTSTDTQYF. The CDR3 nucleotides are TGTGCCAGCAGTTTCTGGGACACGAGCACAGATACGCAGTATTTT.

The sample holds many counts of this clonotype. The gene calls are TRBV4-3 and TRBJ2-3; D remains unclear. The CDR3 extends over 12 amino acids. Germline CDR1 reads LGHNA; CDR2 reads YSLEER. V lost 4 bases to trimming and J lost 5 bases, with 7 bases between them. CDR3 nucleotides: TGCGCCAGCAGCCGAGGCCTAGATACGCAGTATTTT. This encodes CASSRGLDTQYF.

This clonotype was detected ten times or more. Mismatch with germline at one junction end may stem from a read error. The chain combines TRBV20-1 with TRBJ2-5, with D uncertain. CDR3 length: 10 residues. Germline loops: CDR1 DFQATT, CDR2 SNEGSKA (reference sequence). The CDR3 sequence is CSALEEAQYF. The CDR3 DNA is TGCAGTGCCCTCGAAGAGGCCCAGTACTTC.

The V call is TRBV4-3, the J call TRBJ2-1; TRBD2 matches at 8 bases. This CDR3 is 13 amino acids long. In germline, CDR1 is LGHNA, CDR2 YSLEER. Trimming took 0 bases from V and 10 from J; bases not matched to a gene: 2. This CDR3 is CASSQDRTSEQFF. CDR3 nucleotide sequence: TGCGCCAGCAGCCAAGATCGGACTAGCGAGCAGTTCTTC.

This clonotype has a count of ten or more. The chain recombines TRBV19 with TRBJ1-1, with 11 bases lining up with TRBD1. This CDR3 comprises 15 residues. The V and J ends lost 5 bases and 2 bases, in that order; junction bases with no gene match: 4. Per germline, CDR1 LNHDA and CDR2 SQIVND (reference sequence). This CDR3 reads CASSFGQGANTEAFF. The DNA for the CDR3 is TGTGCCAGTAGTTTTGGACAGGGGGCAAACACTGAAGCTTTCTTT.

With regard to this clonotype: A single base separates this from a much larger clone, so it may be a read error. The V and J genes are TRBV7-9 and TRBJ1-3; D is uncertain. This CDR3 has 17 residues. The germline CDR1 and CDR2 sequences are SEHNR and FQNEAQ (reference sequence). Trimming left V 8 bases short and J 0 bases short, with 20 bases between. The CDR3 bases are TGTGCCAGCGGCTCAGTGAGGGTCGACCTCTCTGGAAACACCATATATTTT. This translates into CASGSVRVDLSGNTIYF.

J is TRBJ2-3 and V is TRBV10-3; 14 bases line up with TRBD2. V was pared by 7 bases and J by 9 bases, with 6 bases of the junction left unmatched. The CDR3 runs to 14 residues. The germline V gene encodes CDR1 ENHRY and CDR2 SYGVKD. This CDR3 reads CAINTGTSGSTQYF. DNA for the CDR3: TGTGCCATCAACACCGGGACTAGCGGGAGCACGCAGTATTTT.

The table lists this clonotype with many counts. For the CDR3, the DNA is TGTGCCAGCAGCCTTACTTTGGACGGACAGAACACTGAAGCTTTCTTT. It codes for CASSLTLDGQNTEAFF. The chain is built from TRBV7-9 and TRBJ1-1, with D perhaps matching TRBD1 (5 bases). Per germline, CDR1 SEHNR and CDR2 FQNEAQ (reference sequence). There are 16 residues in the CDR3. V gave up 5 bases and J gave up 1 base, with 17 bases separating them.